This TCR beta chain was found in a study of T cell changes during pregnancy in multiple sclerosis. This CDR3 spans 15 amino acids. V was clipped by 1 base and J by 2 bases; unmatched bases: 3. Germline CDR1 reads MDHEN; CDR2 reads SYDVKM. TCRdb keeps only in-frame clones here, not all; method: immunoSEQ multiplex PCR. The data show under 100,000 clones, under 95% seen once. The sample was peripheral blood, taken in the first trimester of pregnancy. The source of this sequence is a female donor in good health, enrolled as a control in a pregnancy study. This chain links TRBV28 with TRBJ2-7; 9 positions agree with TRBD1. CDR3 sequence reads: CASSLSGTGTYEQYF. The CDR3 nucleotides are TGTGCCAGCAGTTTATCTGGGACAGGGACCTACGAGCAGTACTTC.